This is a list of T cell receptor beta chains from one sample in a study of CD8+CD57+ T cells in acquired aplastic anemia. In TCRdb, the reads were re-called with MiXCR into one record per CDR3 protein. The table records approximately 470,000 distinct CDR3 sequences, about a third of them present only once. Specimen: sorted CD4+, CD8+, or CD8+CD57+ T cells (not recorded which) from PBMCs. These receptors all come from a human donor with aplastic anemia. The CDR3 runs from the conserved cysteine through the conserved F or W. D genes are given only for firm matches. Only part of the rows carry a size: once, few, many, or a class if the clone is expanded.

v_call,j_call,clone_size,d_call,cdr3_nt,cdr3_aa
TRBV29-1,TRBJ2-7,once,TRBD1,TGCAGCGTTGTTACGCGGGACAGGGGATACGAGCAGTACTTC,CSVVTRDRGYEQYF
TRBV29-1,TRBJ1-2,once,TRBD1,TGCAGCCTCGGACAGGCCTATGGCTACACCTTC,CSLGQAYGYTF
TRBV10-1,TRBJ2-5,few,TRBD1,TGTGCCAGCAGCGTTGGACAGGGATACCAAGAGACCCAGTACTTC,CASSVGQGYQETQYF
TRBV7-2,TRBJ1-3,few,-,TGTGCCAGCAGCGCGGGGAACTCTGGAAACACCATATATTTT,CASSAGNSGNTIYF
TRBV5-4,TRBJ2-3,-,-,TGTGCCAGCAGCTTGGACGGGGGACAGAGCAATACGCAGTATTTT,CASSLDGGQSNTQYF
TRBV9,TRBJ1-2,many,TRBD1,TGTGCCAGCAGCTTAAGGGACAGGGCTAACTATGGCTACACCTTC,CASSLRDRANYGYTF
TRBV15,TRBJ1-4,-,-,TGTGCCACCAGCAGAGATCGGTCTCTTGAAAAACTGTTTTTT,CATSRDRSLEKLFF
TRBV15,TRBJ1-6,many,TRBD1,TGTGCCACCAGCAGGGACAGGGGCAATAATTCACCCCTCCACTTT,CATSRDRGNNSPLHF
TRBV10-3,TRBJ1-1,few,-,TGTGCCATCAAGCCGGGAGTGGACACTGAAGCTTTCTTT,CAIKPGVDTEAFF
TRBV9,TRBJ2-2,-,TRBD2,TGTGCCAGCAGCGGATACCTAGCGGGAGTTTCGGACACCGGGGAGCTGTTTTTT,CASSGYLAGVSDTGELFF
TRBV24-1,TRBJ1-3,-,-,TGTGCCACCAGTGATTTGGAGGGAGGAGGAGGAAACGCCATATATTTT,CATSDLEGGGGNAIYF
TRBV7-7,TRBJ2-3,-,TRBD2,TGTGCTAGCAGTTTGGGGCGGGGGACCACAGATACGCAGTATTTT,CASSLGRGTTDTQYF
TRBV5-1,TRBJ1-1,few,-,TGCGCCAGCAGGGCTTCGAGCACTGAAGCTTTCTTT,CASRASSTEAFF
TRBV14,TRBJ2-3,many,-,TGTGCCAGCAGCCGGGTATTGAATACGCAGTATTTT,CASSRVLNTQYF
TRBV6-5,TRBJ1-6,-,-,TGTGCCAGCAGTTACTCGCGGGCGGGTGGGGCACCCCTCCACTTT,CASSYSRAGGAPLHF
TRBV12-3/TRBV12-4,TRBJ2-7,few,-,TGTGCCAGCAGTGCCGGGGGTTACTACGAGCAGTACTTC,CASSAGGYYEQYF
TRBV24-1,TRBJ1-5,few,-,TGTGCCACCAGTGCGCCTCTCGGACGGCAGGATCAGCCCCAGCATTTT,CATSAPLGRQDQPQHF
TRBV2,TRBJ1-2,many,-,TGTGCCAGCAATGGACGGACGTATGGCTACACCTTC,CASNGRTYGYTF
TRBV4-2,TRBJ1-1,-,TRBD1,TGTGCCAGCAGCCCACGCCTCCAGGGGGCGAACACTGAAGCTTTCTTT,CASSPRLQGANTEAFF
TRBV20-1,TRBJ1-1,-,-,TGCAGTGGTAGTGGGTCTGAAGCTTTCTTT,CSGSGSEAFF
TRBV30,TRBJ1-2,-,-,TGTGCCTGGAGTCTCCCGACTGCTAACTATGGCTACACCTTC,CAWSLPTANYGYTF
TRBV2,TRBJ2-7,many,TRBD2,TGTGCCACAAAGCCAGCGGGAGGGCCGGGCGAGCAGTACTTC,CATKPAGGPGEQYF
TRBV29-1,TRBJ2-1,many,TRBD2,TGCAGCGTCAGGGGACTAGCGCCTTACAATGAGCAGTTCTTC,CSVRGLAPYNEQFF
TRBV29-1,TRBJ2-5,-,-,TGCAGCGTCCAAACCTACGGTCAAGAGACCCAGTACTTC,CSVQTYGQETQYF
TRBV2,TRBJ2-1,many,TRBD2,TGTGCCAGCAGTAAGAGCGGGGGGACCTACAATGAGCAGTTCTTC,CASSKSGGTYNEQFF
TRBV10-3,TRBJ1-2,-,-,TGTGCCATCAGCGAGGACAGACTTAACTATGGCTACACCTTC,CAISEDRLNYGYTF
TRBV12-3/TRBV12-4,TRBJ1-6,many,-,TGTGCCAGCAGTCTCAGCAGTTCACCCCTCCACTTT,CASSLSSSPLHF